The sample holds a few counts of the clone carrying this TCR beta chain. The sample originates from a study of T cell repertoires in cytomegalovirus infection. Using its own MiXCR run on the reads, TCRdb lists one record per CDR3 protein. The data show about 360,000 distinct CDR3 sequences, 15% to 20% seen once. The TCR was taken from a human donor in good health (CMV status not recorded). Some clones in this sample may be carry-over from other donors' samples. Sequenced input: PBMCs.

Here the CDR3 reads CASSLQPDREQFF. CDR3 DNA sequence: TGTGCCAGCAGCTTACAACCAGACAGGGAGCAGTTCTTC. This chain joins TRBV7-9 and TRBJ2-1; TRBD1 might be the D (6 bases). The CDR3 sequence is 13 residues long. V was pared by 2 bases and J by 10 bases, with 12 bases between. In germline, CDR1 is SEHNR, CDR2 FQNEAQ (reference sequence).